This is a list of T cell receptor beta chains from one sample in a study of Japanese encephalitis immunity and Zika vaccine responses. TCRdb reprocessed the 5' RACE reads via MiXCR and lists one record per CDR3 protein. The sample consists of about 170 distinct CDR3 sequences, about 1.8% of them appearing once. The sequenced sample was antigen-activated CD4+ T cells from blood, cultured, obtained during a Zika inactivated vaccine study. The receptors stem from an adult man who received an inactivated Zika virus vaccine. CDR3s include the opening cysteine and the closing phenylalanine or tryptophan. The order of the fields is J gene, D gene, clone size, CDR3 length, V gene, CDR3 DNA, CDR3 protein. A D gene is named only where the DNA matches it firmly. Clone size is given as how often the clone was seen (once, few, many) or a class if it is expanded.

>TRBJ2-7|.|large|13|TRBV20-1
TGCAGTGCTAGACAGGGGCTCTCCTACGAGCAGTACTTC
CSARQGLSYEQYF
>TRBJ1-1|.|large|12|TRBV4-3
TGCGCCAGCAGCCAAGATGCCATGGAAGCTTTCTTT
CASSQDAMEAFF
>TRBJ2-7|.|large|15|TRBV28
TGTGCCAGCGGGGGGACACAAGATACTTCCTACGAGCAGTACTTC
CASGGTQDTSYEQYF
>TRBJ1-2|.|medium-sized|15|TRBV24-1
TGTGCCACCAGTGCCACGGGGGTGTGGGGGTCCGGCTACACCTTC
CATSATGVWGSGYTF
>TRBJ2-7|.|medium-sized|15|TRBV7-3
TGTGCCAGCAGGTCCTACAGGGGAGGTAGCTACGAGCAGTACTTC
CASRSYRGGSYEQYF
>TRBJ2-1|.|hyperexpanded|17|TRBV7-8
TGTGCCAGCAGCCCGACACAGGAGCTGGGGATTTACAATGAGCAGTTCTTC
CASSPTQELGIYNEQFF
>TRBJ2-1|TRBD1|large|15|TRBV4-3
TGCGCCAGCAGCCTTTTGGGACAGGGGAGTAATGAGCAGTTCTTC
CASSLLGQGSNEQFF
>TRBJ1-2|TRBD1|hyperexpanded|15|TRBV10-3
TGTGCCATCAGCGATACGGACAGGGGGAACTATGGCTACACCTTC
CAISDTDRGNYGYTF
>TRBJ2-7|.|large|12|TRBV10-3
TGTGCATCCCTCTCTCATACCTACGAGCAGTACTTC
CASLSHTYEQYF
>TRBJ2-3|TRBD2|large|13|TRBV12-3/TRBV12-4
TGTGCCAGCAGTACCTGGGACTACCCTAGGCAGTATTTT
CASSTWDYPRQYF
>TRBJ2-7|TRBD2|medium-sized|15|TRBV15
TGTGCCACCAGCGAGGAGAGGCTAGCGGGGGGGGAGCAGTACTTC
CATSEERLAGGEQYF
>TRBJ1-5|.|hyperexpanded|14|TRBV20-1
TGCAGTGCAAACAGGGCTCCCGGTAATCAGCCCCAGCATTTT
CSANRAPGNQPQHF